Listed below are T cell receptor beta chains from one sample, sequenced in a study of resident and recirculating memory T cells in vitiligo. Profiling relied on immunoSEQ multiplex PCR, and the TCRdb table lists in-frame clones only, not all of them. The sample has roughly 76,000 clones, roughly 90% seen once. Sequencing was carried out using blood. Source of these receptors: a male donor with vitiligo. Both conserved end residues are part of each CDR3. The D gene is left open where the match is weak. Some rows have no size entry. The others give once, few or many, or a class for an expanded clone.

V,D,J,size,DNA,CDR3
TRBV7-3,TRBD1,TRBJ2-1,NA,TGTGCCAGCAGCTCACGACAGGGGGCCTCCTACAATGAGCAGTTCTTC,CASSSRQGASYNEQFF
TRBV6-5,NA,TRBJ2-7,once,TGTGCCAGCAGAAAAAAAAACTTTTACGAGCAGTACTTC,CASRKKNFYEQYF
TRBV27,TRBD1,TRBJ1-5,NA,TGTGCCAGCAGCCTATCCGGGACAGGGTTGAATCAGCCCCAGCATTTT,CASSLSGTGLNQPQHF
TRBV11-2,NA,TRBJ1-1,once,TGTGCCAGCAGCATGAAGCTAACGGGGACTGAAGCTTTCTTT,CASSMKLTGTEAFF
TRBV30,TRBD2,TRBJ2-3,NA,TGTGCCTGGACCCAACTAGCGGGGATCACAGATACGCAGTATTTT,CAWTQLAGITDTQYF
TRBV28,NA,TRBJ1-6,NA,TGTGCCAGCAGTTTCGTCAGGGACTATTCACCCCTCCACTTT,CASSFVRDYSPLHF
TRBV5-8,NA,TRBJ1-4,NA,TGTGCCAGCAGCTTGACGGGGGAGAAAAATGAAAAACTGTTTTTT,CASSLTGEKNEKLFF
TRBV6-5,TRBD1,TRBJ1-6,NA,TGTGCCAGCAGTCGCCAAGGACAGGGGAAGTCACCCCTCCACTTT,CASSRQGQGKSPLHF
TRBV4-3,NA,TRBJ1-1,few,TGCGCCAGCAGCCAAGATTCAGGTTACACTGAAGCTTTCTTT,CASSQDSGYTEAFF
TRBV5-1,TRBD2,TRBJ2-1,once,TGCGCCAGCAGCACTCAGCGGGGGGGCCATATGGATGAGCAGTTCTTC,CASSTQRGGHMDEQFF
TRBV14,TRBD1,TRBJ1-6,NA,TGTGCCAGCAGCCAAAATACAGGGGCGTCACCCCTCCACTTT,CASSQNTGASPLHF
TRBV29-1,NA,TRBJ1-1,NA,TGCAGCGTTCTGCGGCCCGGGAACACTGAAGCTTTCTTT,CSVLRPGNTEAFF
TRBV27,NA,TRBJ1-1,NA,TGTGCCAGCAGTTTACGGGGGGCGCGCACTGAAGCTTTCTTT,CASSLRGARTEAFF
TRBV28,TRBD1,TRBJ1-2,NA,TGTGCCAGCAGTTTTCAGGGGGTAGTTATGGGCTACACCTTC,CASSFQGVVMGYTF
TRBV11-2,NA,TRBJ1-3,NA,TGTGCCAGCAGCTTAATAGGAAACACCATATATTTT,CASSLIGNTIYF
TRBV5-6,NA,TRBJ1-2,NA,TGTGCCAGCAGCCGATCGGACAGTGGGGGCCTCGCTTATGGCTACACCTTC,CASSRSDSGGLAYGYTF
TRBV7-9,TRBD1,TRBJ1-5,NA,TGTGCCAGCAGCCCCTTAACAGGGGGCGATCAGCCCCAGCATTTT,CASSPLTGGDQPQHF
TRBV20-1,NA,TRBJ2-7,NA,TGCAGTGCTAGAGTAACTAACGAGCAGTACTTC,CSARVTNEQYF
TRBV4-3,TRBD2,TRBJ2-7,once,TGCGCCAGCAGCCAAGATCGGGGGGGGCCAGTACTATACGAGCAGTACTTC,CASSQDRGGPVLYEQYF
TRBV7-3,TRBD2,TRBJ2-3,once,TGTGCCAGCAGCCCTACCGGGACTAGCGTCACAGATACGCAGTATTTT,CASSPTGTSVTDTQYF
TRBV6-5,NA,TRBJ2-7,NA,TGTGCCAGCAGTTACTCGGGGCAGGGGTTGGGAGAGCAGTACTTC,CASSYSGQGLGEQYF
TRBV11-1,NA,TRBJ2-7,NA,TGTGCCAGCGGCAGCGAGGCCTACGAGCAGTACTTC,CASGSEAYEQYF
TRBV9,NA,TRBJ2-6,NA,TGTGCCAGCAGCGTAGATGGACACTCTGGGGCCAACGTCCTGACTTTC,CASSVDGHSGANVLTF
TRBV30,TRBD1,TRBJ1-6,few,TGTGCCTGGAGTCTCGGGACAGGGATTAATTCACCCCTCCACTTT,CAWSLGTGINSPLHF
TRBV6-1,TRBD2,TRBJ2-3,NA,TGTGCCAGCATTGATTTCCCGGGCGGGGGGGGTAAAGATACGCAGTATTTT,CASIDFPGGGGKDTQYF
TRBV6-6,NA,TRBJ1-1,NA,TGTGCCAGCTCTGGGCAGGCAGAAACTGAAGCTTTCTTT,CASSGQAETEAFF
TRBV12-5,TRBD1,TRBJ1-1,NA,TGTGCTAGTGGTTTGGCCGCCGGACAGGGACTAGAAGCTTTCTTT,CASGLAAGQGLEAFF
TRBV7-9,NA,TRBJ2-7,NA,TGTGCCAGCAGCTCGCGCAAGGGACACTCGGAAGTCTACGGGCAGTACTTC,CASSSRKGHSEVYGQYF
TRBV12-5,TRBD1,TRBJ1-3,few,TGTGCTAGTGGTTTGCCGGGAAAGGGGACAGCGTCTGGAAACACCATATATTTT,CASGLPGKGTASGNTIYF
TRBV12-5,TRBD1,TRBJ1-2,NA,TGTGCTAGTGGTGGGACAGGCACACTTGATGGCTACACCTTC,CASGGTGTLDGYTF
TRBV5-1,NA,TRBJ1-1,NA,TGCGCCAGCAGCTACCGTTATACAGGGTTAGGGGGAATCAGTCCGTCGAACACTGAAGCTTTCTTT,CASSYRYTGLGGISPSNTEAFF
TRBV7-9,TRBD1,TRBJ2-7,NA,TGTGCCAGCACTGGGACAGGGACCTACGAGCAGTACTTC,CASTGTGTYEQYF
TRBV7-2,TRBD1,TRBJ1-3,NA,TGTGCCAGCAGCTCGGAAGGGGGCAGCTCTGGAAACACCATATATTTT,CASSSEGGSSGNTIYF
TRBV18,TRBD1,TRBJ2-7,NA,TGTGCCAGCTCAACCGGGACAGGCACCTACGAGCAGTACTTC,CASSTGTGTYEQYF